Each of the 26 T cell receptor beta chains below was sequenced from the same sample in a study of shared clonotypes between healthy human individuals. Clones were read by immunoSEQ multiplex PCR, and TCRdb kept only the in-frame ones, dropping some. The table lists over 2 million clones, roughly 94% of them singletons. Material: naive CD4+ T cells sorted from blood. Stated subset: CD45RA+ positively selected. All receptors come from a man younger than 35 in good health.

The rearrangement uses TRBV19 and TRBJ1-6; unclear D gene. V was pared by 9 bases and J by 7 bases, with 13 bases between. Germline CDR1 and CDR2: LNHDA and SQIVND (reference sequence). The CDR3 is made up of 13 amino acids. In DNA form, the CDR3 reads TGTGCCAGCGCCACCTTACCGAATTCACCCCTCCACTTT. This translates into CASATLPNSPLHF.

Details on this clone: One end of the junction varies from germline; a read error may be responsible. J is TRBJ1-5 and V is TRBV29-1, with TRBD1 matching 9 bases. Germline assignment: CDR1 SQVTM and CDR2 ANQGSEA. This CDR3 has 17 residues. The CDR3 nucleotides are TGCAGCGTTCAAGAGACCGGGACAGGGTTCGGCAATCAGCCCCAGCATTTT. It codes for CSVQETGTGFGNQPQHF.

V usage is TRBV27 and J usage is TRBJ2-2; D is perhaps TRBD1 (5 bases). V gave up 2 bases and J gave up 0 bases, with 7 bases separating them. The CDR3 consists of 15 residues. Germline V lookup: CDR1 MNHEY, CDR2 SMNVEV (reference sequence). CDR3: CASSLQTANTGELFF. The CDR3 DNA follows: TGTGCCAGCAGTTTACAGACAGCGAACACCGGGGAGCTGTTTTTT.

Here the CDR3 DNA reads TGTGCCAGCCGTACGGCCGGGAGGGTAGGCGGAGAGACCCAGTACTTC. Its translation: CASRTAGRVGGETQYF. This chain connects TRBV7-2 to TRBJ2-5, with TRBD2 matching over 8 bases. With V trimmed by 8 bases and J by 4 bases, 15 bases remained unmatched. The CDR3 runs 16 residues. Germline CDR1 SGHTA, CDR2 FQGNSA.

Concerning this clone itself: One base away lies a much larger clone, so this may be a sequencing read error. The V call is TRBV4-1, the J call TRBJ2-7; perhaps TRBD1 as D (6 bases). The CDR3 spans 15 residues. CDR1 MGHRA and CDR2 YSYEKL come from the germline V gene. The CDR3 nucleotides are TGCGCCAGCAACCAAGCAACGTCAGGGGCAGACGAGCAGTACTTC. Its translation is CASNQATSGADEQYF.

The rearrangement joins TRBV28 to TRBJ1-2; 7 bases agree with TRBD1. This CDR3 contains 14 residues. Trimming cost V 6 bases and J 6 bases; bases outside gene matches: 10. Germline V CDR1 and CDR2: MDHEN, SYDVKM. Written as DNA, the CDR3 is TGTGCCAGCAGAGTAAGGAGGGGGCGAAATGGCTACACCTTC. It yields the protein CASRVRRGRNGYTF.

The chain combines TRBV6-5 with TRBJ2-1, with 8 bases fitting TRBD1. The CDR3 loop spans 13 amino acids. J gave up 10 bases and V 5 bases, and 7 bases lay outside the gene matches. Germline-derived CDR1 and CDR2 are MNHEY and SVGAGI. Here the CDR3 DNA reads TGTGCCAGCAGTCAAGGACAGGGCGGCGAGCAGTTCTTC. Protein sequence: CASSQGQGGEQFF.

A few counts support this clone. V usage is TRBV6-4 and J usage is TRBJ1-6; 8 nucleotides align to TRBD1. Germline CDR1 and CDR2: MRHNA and SNTAGT. The CDR3 loop spans 14 amino acids. V lost 4 bases to trimming and J lost 8 bases; unmatched junction nucleotides: 4. The CDR3 DNA reads TGTGCCAGCAGTGTACAGGGGGACTATTCACCCCTCCACTTT. It specifies CASSVQGDYSPLHF.

V gene TRBV6-1 combines with J gene TRBJ1-1; a possible D gene is TRBD1 (5 bases). The CDR3 sequence is 13 residues long. V lost 6 bases, J lost 2 bases, and 10 bases lay in between. Germline-derived CDR1 and CDR2 are MNHNS and SASEGT. The CDR3 loop reads CASRGTRNTEAFF. CDR3 in DNA: TGTGCCAGCAGAGGGACTCGCAACACTGAAGCTTTCTTT.

As regards this clone: Additional DNA sequences in this sample encode the identical CDR3. The J gene is TRBJ2-7, the V gene TRBV29-1; 8 bases line up with TRBD1. V trimming: 4 bases; J trimming: 2 bases; junction bases outside the gene matches: 4. This CDR3 contains 13 residues. The germline CDR1 and CDR2 sequences are SQVTM and ANQGSEA. The CDR3 DNA is TGCAGCGTTGGAACAGGGGGGACCTACGAGCAGTACTTC. Residues: CSVGTGGTYEQYF.

This clone was detected only once. The J gene is TRBJ2-1, the V gene TRBV4-1; TRBD2 might be the D (5 bases). With 1 base removed from V and 8 bases from J, the gap between germline ends came to 24 bases. This CDR3 is built from 18 residues. Germline CDR1 and CDR2: MGHRA and YSYEKL. The CDR3: CASSQVQLSGKVGDEQFF. In DNA, the CDR3 is TGCGCCAGCAGCCAAGTCCAATTATCCGGGAAAGTCGGCGATGAGCAGTTCTTC.

In DNA, the CDR3 is TGTGCCAGTAGTATGGTACAGCCGAACACTGAAGCTTTCTTT. Protein product: CASSMVQPNTEAFF. The V call is TRBV19, the J call TRBJ1-1; D call uncertain. V was shortened by 3 bases and J by 1 base, with 9 bases between the two germline ends. Germline V gene data show CDR1 as LNHDA and CDR2 as SQIVND (reference sequence). CDR3 size: 14 residues.

The DNA for the CDR3 is TGCGCCAGCAGTGCCGGACTCATCTACGAGCAGTACTTC. As protein: CASSAGLIYEQYF. The rearrangement links TRBV10-1 to TRBJ2-7; the D gene is possibly TRBD2 (5 bases). Germline lookup yields CDR1 WNHNN and CDR2 SYGVQD (reference sequence). This CDR3 region has 13 residues. V was pared by 4 bases and J by 3 bases, with 10 bases between.

The chain has TRBV25-1 and TRBJ1-2, with D uncertain. V gave up 2 bases and J gave up 2 bases, with 6 bases separating them. The V gene's germline CDR1 is MGHDK and CDR2 SYGVNS. The CDR3 has 13 residues. In DNA form, the CDR3 reads TGTGCCAGCAGTGAAGGTCTGAACTATGGCTACACCTTC. This codes for CASSEGLNYGYTF.

CDR3 nucleotide sequence: TGCGCCAGCAGCCCCTCCGGGACTAGTACGAGCACCGGGGAGCTGTTTTTT. Its protein product is CASSPSGTSTSTGELFF. The genes are TRBV5-1 and TRBJ2-2, with TRBD2 identical over 8 bases. V was clipped by 4 bases and J by 4 bases; unmatched bases: 12. The CDR3 spans 17 residues. Germline assignment: CDR1 SGHRS and CDR2 YFSETQ.

The chain recombines TRBV7-3 with TRBJ2-1; 7 nucleotides line up with TRBD2. The CDR3 is 17 amino acids. V lost 3 bases, J lost 7 bases, and 15 bases stayed unmatched. Germline CDR1 SGHTA, CDR2 FQGTGA. In DNA, the CDR3 is TGTGCCAGCAGCTTTTCAATCGCACTAGCGAGATGGAATGAGCAGTTCTTC. This codes for CASSFSIALARWNEQFF.

Notes on this clone: Within the sample, other DNA sequences also encode this same CDR3. The chain uses TRBV7-2 and TRBJ2-7; the match to TRBD1 covers 9 bases. The V segment lost 3 bases and the J segment 4 bases; nucleotides outside the gene matches: 7. Germline lookup yields CDR1 SGHTA and CDR2 FQGNSA. CDR3 length: 15 residues. CDR3 in amino acids: CASSFTGTGPYEQYF. As DNA, the CDR3 is TGTGCCAGCAGCTTTACCGGGACAGGGCCTTACGAGCAGTACTTC.

The genes are TRBV11-2 and TRBJ1-5; D uncertain. The CDR3 is made up of 13 amino acids. From germline, CDR1 is SGHAT and CDR2 FQNNGV. Trimming cost V 4 bases and J 5 bases, with 9 bases left between them. CDR3 nucleotides: TGTGCCAGCAGCTGGACCCGCGATCAGCCCCAGCATTTT. Its translation: CASSWTRDQPQHF.

This clone was detected only once. The CDR3 nucleotides are TGCGCCAGCTCAAAACAGGGAGGAGGCAATCAGCCCCAGCATTTT. This encodes CASSKQGGGNQPQHF. V is TRBV5-1 and J is TRBJ1-5; D possibly corresponds to TRBD1 (6 bases). The V gene's germline CDR1 is SGHRS and CDR2 YFSETQ. Trimming cost V 7 bases and J 2 bases, with 16 bases left between them. The CDR3 length is 15 residues.

Only a few counts were recorded for this clone. Other DNA sequences in the same sample also yield this CDR3. The chain links TRBV5-1 to TRBJ2-3; 8 bases map to TRBD1. CDR3 length: 13 amino acids. Germline V gene data show CDR1 as SGHRS and CDR2 as YFSETQ. V trimming: 2 bases; J trimming: 4 bases; junction bases outside the gene matches: 0. The CDR3 DNA sequence: TGCGCCAGCAGCTTACAGGGGGCAGATACGCAGTATTTT. Its translation is CASSLQGADTQYF.

V is TRBV10-3 and J is TRBJ2-7; the D gene could be TRBD1 or TRBD2 (5 bases each). The CDR3 runs to 15 residues. V lost 4 bases, J lost 4 bases, and 17 bases lay in between. Germline V gives CDR1 ENHRY, CDR2 SYGVKD. The CDR3 region has the DNA TGTGCCATCAGTGTGGGGGTGGCCACGCAATACGAGCAGTACTTC. It specifies CAISVGVATQYEQYF.

The chain employs TRBV6-5 and TRBJ2-1; D unclear. V was shortened by 6 bases and J by 5 bases, with 17 bases between the two germline ends. This CDR3 comprises 15 residues. Germline CDR1 is MNHEY and CDR2 is SVGAGI. CDR3 in amino acids: CASSRSGSKDNEQFF. As DNA, the CDR3 is TGTGCCAGCAGCCGGTCCGGGTCCAAGGACAATGAGCAGTTCTTC.

This clone was seen a few times. The CDR3: CASRFMDSPLHF. The CDR3 bases are TGTGCCAGTAGATTCATGGATTCACCCCTCCACTTT. This chain joins TRBV19 and TRBJ1-6; no firm D call. The CDR3 is made up of 12 amino acids. Trimming took off 6 bases at V and 8 bases at J, with 8 bases between the two ends. Germline assignment: CDR1 LNHDA and CDR2 SQIVND (reference sequence).

The chain joins TRBV6-6 to TRBJ2-5; the D is unclear. CDR1 is MNHNY, CDR2 SVGAGI, per germline (reference sequence). V gave up 4 bases and J gave up 1 base, with 10 bases separating them. The CDR3 loop spans 14 amino acids. In nucleotides, the CDR3 is TGTGCCAGCAGTTCTGCGTCGAGCCAAGAGACCCAGTACTTC. Its translation: CASSSASSQETQYF.

This clone was detected only once. The same CDR3 also results from other DNA sequences found in this sample. The chain is built from TRBV5-6 and TRBJ2-7; TRBD1 matches at 8 bases. Looked up from germline, CDR1 is SGHDT and CDR2 is YYEEEE. The trim removed 4 bases at V and 2 bases at J, leaving 2 bases unmatched. CDR3 length: 13 amino acids. The CDR3 DNA sequence: TGTGCCAGCAGCCTGGACAGGGCCTACGAGCAGTACTTC. This gives the protein CASSLDRAYEQYF.

About this clone itself: The same CDR3 can be traced to other DNA sequences in this sample. This chain connects TRBV5-1 to TRBJ2-5; D ambiguous. With 4 bases removed from V and 2 bases from J, the gap between germline ends came to 3 bases. CDR1 and CDR2 from the germline V gene are SGHRS and YFSETQ. The CDR3 is 11 residues long. This chain's CDR3 is CASSAQETQYF. The CDR3 DNA reads as TGCGCCAGCAGCGCGCAAGAGACCCAGTACTTC.